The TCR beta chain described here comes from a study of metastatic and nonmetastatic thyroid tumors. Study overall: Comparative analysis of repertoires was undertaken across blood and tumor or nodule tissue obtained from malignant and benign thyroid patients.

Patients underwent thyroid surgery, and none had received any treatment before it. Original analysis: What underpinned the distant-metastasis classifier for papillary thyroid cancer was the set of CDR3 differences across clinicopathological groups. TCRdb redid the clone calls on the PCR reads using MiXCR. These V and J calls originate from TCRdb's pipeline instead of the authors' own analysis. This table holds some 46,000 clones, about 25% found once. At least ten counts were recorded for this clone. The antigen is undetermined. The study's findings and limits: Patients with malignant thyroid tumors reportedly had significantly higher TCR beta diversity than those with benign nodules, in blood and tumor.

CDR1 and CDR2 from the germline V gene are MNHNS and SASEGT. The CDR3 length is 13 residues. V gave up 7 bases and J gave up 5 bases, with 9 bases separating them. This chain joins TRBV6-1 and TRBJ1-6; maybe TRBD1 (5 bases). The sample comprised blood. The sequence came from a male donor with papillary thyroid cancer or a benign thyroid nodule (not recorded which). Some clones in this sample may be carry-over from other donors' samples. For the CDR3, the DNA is TGTGCCAGCAAGGGGAGAGATAATTCACCCCTCCACTTT. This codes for CASKGRDNSPLHF.